This T cell receptor (beta chain) derives from a study of blood T cell repertoires in COVID-19. Produced via immunoSEQ multiplex PCR; TCRdb's table is partial and in-frame only. This sample yields about 220,000 clones, of which roughly 84% are seen a single time; about 2.3% belongs to the top ten. The trim removed 4 bases at V and 1 base at J, leaving 10 bases unmatched. The CDR3 runs 17 residues. Germline loops: CDR1 SGHRS, CDR2 YFSETQ. The chain recombines TRBV5-1 with TRBJ2-7; 11 bases line up with TRBD2. The TCR was taken from a man aged 40-55 years who had recovered from COVID-19. Sample: peripheral blood. The CDR3 nucleotides read TGCGCCAGCAGCCCGGAGGTAGCGGGGGGGCCATCCTACGAGCAGTACTTC. Translation: CASSPEVAGGPSYEQYF.